This TCR beta chain emerged from a study of control samples from healthy donors and cancer patients. Assay: immunoSEQ multiplex PCR; the TCRdb copy retains only in-frame clones and omits some. The data hold about 150,000 clones, with about 90% observed a single time. The V gene's germline CDR1 is SGHRS and CDR2 YFSETQ. V shed 0 bases and J shed 7 bases, with 13 bases lying between them. There are 14 residues in the CDR3. This sequence joins TRBV5-1 and TRBJ1-1; D remains unclear. The receptor was isolated from a woman in her thirties or forties in good health. The sequenced material came from blood. The CDR3 DNA reads as TGCGCCAGCAGCTTGGCCGGAGACTCCTTTGAAGCTTTCTTT. Translated, it gives CASSLAGDSFEAFF.